Below, one T cell receptor beta chain is given with its context. With the 5' RACE reads reprocessed, TCRdb shows one record per CDR3 protein and no DNA. This table holds about 210,000 distinct CDR3 sequences. These data belong to a study of monozygotic twins with inflammatory bowel disease. Germline V gives CDR1 SGHTS, CDR2 YDEGEE. The CDR3 contains 14 residues. This sequence was found in a human donor with ulcerative colitis or Crohn's disease, or a healthy co-twin of an affected twin (not recorded which). Sequencing was done on a sample of blood. The chain recombines TRBV5-8 with TRBJ2-3; the D call of TRBD1 rests on TCRdb alone, since no DNA is present to check it. The CDR3 protein is CASRTGGFTDTQYF.